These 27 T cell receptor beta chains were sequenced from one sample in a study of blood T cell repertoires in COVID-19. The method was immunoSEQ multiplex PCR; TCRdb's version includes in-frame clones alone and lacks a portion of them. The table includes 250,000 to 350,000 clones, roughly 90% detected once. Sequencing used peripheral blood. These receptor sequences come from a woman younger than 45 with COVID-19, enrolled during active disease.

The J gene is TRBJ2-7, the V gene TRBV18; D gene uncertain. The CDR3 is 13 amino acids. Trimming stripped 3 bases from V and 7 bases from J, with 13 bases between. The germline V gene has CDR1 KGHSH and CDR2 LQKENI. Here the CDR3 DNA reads TGTGCCAGCTCACCCGGTCTCCCGAGGGAGCAGTACTTC. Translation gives CASSPGLPREQYF.

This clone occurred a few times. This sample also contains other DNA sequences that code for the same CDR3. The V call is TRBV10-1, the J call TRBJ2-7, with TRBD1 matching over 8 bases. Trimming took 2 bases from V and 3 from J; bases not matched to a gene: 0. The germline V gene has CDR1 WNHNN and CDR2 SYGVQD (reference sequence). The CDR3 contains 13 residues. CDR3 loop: CASSEGQGYEQYF. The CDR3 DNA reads TGCGCCAGCAGTGAGGGACAGGGCTACGAGCAGTACTTC.

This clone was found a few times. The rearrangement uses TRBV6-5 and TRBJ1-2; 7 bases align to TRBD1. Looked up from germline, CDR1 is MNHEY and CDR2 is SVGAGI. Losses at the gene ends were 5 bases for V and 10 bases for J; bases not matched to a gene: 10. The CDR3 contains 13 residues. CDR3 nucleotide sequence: TGTGCCAGCAGTCCTTCAGGACAGGACGACTACACCTTC. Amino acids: CASSPSGQDDYTF.

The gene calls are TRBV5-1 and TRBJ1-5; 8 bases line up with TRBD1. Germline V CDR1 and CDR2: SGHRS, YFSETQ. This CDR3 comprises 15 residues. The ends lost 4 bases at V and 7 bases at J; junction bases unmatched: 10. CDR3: CASSEQGVIGQPQHF. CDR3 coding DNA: TGCGCCAGCAGCGAACAGGGGGTTATCGGACAGCCCCAGCATTTT.

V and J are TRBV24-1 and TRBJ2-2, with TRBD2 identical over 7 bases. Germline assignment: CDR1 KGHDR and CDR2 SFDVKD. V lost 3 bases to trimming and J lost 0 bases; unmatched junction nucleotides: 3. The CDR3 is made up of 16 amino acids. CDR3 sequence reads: CATSDILASNTGELFF. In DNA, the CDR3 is TGTGCCACCAGTGATATACTAGCGTCGAACACCGGGGAGCTGTTTTTT.

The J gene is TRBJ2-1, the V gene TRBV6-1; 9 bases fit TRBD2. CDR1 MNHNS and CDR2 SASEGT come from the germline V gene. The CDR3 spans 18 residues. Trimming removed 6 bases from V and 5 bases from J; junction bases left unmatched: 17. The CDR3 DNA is TGTGCCAGCAGGGAACAGGGGAACGGAGCGGGAGGAAACAATGAGCAGTTCTTC. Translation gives CASREQGNGAGGNNEQFF.

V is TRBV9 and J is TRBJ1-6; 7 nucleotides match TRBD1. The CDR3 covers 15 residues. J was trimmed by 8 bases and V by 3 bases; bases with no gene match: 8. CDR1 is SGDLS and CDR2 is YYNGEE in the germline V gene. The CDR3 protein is CASSATGQEYSPLHF. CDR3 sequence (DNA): TGTGCCAGCAGCGCCACCGGACAGGAATATTCACCCCTCCACTTT.

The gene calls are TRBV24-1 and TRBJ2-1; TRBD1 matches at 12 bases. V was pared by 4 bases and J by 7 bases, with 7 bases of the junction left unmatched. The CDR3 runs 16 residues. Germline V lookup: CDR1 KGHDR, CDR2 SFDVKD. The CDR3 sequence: CATSDAGTGGENEQFF. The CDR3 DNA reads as TGTGCCACCAGTGACGCCGGGACAGGGGGCGAGAATGAGCAGTTCTTC.

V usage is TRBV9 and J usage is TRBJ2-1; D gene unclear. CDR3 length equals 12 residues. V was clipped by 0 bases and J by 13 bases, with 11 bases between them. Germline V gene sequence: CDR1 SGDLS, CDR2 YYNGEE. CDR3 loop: CASSVVAGSQFF. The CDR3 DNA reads TGTGCCAGCAGCGTAGTGGCAGGATCCCAGTTCTTC.

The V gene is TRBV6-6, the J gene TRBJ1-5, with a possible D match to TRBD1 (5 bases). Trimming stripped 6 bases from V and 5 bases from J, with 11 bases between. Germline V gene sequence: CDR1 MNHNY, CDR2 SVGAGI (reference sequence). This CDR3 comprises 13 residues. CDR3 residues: CASSPTEYQPQHF. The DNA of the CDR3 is TGTGCCAGCAGCCCGACAGAATATCAGCCCCAGCATTTT.

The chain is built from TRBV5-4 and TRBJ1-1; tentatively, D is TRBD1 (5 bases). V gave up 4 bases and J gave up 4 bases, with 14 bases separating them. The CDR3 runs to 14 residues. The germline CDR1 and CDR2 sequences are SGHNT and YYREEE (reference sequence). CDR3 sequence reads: CASSQTGQGTEAFF. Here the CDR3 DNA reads TGTGCCAGCAGCCAAACAGGTCAGGGCACTGAAGCTTTCTTT.

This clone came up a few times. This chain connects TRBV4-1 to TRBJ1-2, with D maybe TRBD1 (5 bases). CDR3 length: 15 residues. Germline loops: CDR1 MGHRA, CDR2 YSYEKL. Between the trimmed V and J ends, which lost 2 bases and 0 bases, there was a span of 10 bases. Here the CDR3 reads CASSQFLTANYGYTF. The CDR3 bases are TGCGCCAGCAGCCAATTCTTGACAGCTAACTATGGCTACACCTTC.

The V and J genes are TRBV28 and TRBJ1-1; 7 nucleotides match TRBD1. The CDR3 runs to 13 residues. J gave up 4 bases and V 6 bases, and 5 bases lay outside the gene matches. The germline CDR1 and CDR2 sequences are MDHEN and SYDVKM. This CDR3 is CASSRQGPTEAFF. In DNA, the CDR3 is TGTGCCAGCAGCCGACAGGGCCCCACTGAAGCTTTCTTT.

Here the CDR3 reads CASSPQTSGIYEQYF. CDR3 nucleotides: TGTGCCAGCAGTCCCCAGACTAGCGGGATCTACGAGCAGTACTTC. The gene calls are TRBV6-2 or TRBV6-3 and TRBJ2-7; 11 bases are shared with TRBD2. Per the germline V gene, CDR1 is MNHEY and CDR2 is SVGEGT. The trim removed 5 bases at V and 3 bases at J, leaving 6 bases unmatched. The CDR3 is made up of 15 amino acids.

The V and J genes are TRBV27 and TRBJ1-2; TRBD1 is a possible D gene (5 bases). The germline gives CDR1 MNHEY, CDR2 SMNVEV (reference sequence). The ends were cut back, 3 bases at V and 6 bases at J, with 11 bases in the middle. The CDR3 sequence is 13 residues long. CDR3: CASSLWRGHGYTF. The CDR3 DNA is TGTGCCAGCAGTTTGTGGAGGGGCCATGGCTACACCTTC.

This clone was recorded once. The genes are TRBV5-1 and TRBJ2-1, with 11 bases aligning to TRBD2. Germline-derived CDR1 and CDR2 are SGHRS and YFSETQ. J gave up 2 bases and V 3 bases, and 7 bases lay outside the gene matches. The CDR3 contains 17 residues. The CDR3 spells CASSSDISGRAYNEQFF. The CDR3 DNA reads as TGCGCCAGCAGCTCAGACATTAGCGGGAGGGCCTACAATGAGCAGTTCTTC.

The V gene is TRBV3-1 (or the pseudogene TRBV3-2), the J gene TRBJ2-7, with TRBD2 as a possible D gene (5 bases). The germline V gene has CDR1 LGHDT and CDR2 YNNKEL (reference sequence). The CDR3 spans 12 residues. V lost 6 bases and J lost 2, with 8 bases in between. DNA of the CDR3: TGTGCCAGCAGTGACGGGGCCTACGAGCAGTACTTC. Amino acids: CASSDGAYEQYF.

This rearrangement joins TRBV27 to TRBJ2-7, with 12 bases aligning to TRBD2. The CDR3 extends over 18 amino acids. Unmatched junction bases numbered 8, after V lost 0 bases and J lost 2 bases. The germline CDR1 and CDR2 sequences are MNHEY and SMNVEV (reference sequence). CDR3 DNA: TGTGCCAGCAGTTTATCGGGGAGTCTAGCGGGAGGGACCTACGAGCAGTACTTC. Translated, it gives CASSLSGSLAGGTYEQYF.

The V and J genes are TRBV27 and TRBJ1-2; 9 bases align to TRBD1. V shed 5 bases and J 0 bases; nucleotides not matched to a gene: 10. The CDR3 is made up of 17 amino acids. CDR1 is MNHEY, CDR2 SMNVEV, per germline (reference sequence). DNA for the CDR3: TGTGCCAGCAGTAAAACCGGGACAGGGTACCCTAACTATGGCTACACCTTC. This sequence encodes CASSKTGTGYPNYGYTF.

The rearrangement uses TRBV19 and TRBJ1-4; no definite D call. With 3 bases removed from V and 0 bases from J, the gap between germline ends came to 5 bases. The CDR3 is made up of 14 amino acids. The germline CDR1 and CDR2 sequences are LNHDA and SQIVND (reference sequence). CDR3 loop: CASSIQATNEKLFF. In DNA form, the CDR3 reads TGTGCCAGTAGTATCCAGGCAACTAATGAAAAACTGTTTTTT.

CDR3 bases: TGCGCCAGCAGGCAAACAGATCGGGAATACAATGAGCAGTTCTTC. It is translated as CASRQTDREYNEQFF. The chain combines TRBV5-1 with TRBJ2-1; D possibly corresponds to TRBD2 (5 bases). The V gene's germline CDR1 is SGHRS and CDR2 YFSETQ. V lost 5 bases and J lost 4, with 16 bases in between. This CDR3 has 15 residues. The full variable domain, its missing parts supplied by reference TRBV5-1 and TRBJ2-1, is KAGVTQTPRYLIKTRGQQVTLSCSPISGHRSVSWYQQTPGQGLQFLFEYFSETQRNKGNFPGRFSGRQFSNSRSEMNVSTLELGDSALYLCASRQTDREYNEQFFGPGTRLTVL.

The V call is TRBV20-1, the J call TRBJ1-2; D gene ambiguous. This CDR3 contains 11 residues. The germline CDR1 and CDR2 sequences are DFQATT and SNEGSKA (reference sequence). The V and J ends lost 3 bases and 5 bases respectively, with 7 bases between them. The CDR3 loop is CSASQVYGYTF. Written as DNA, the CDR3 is TGCAGTGCTAGTCAGGTTTATGGCTACACCTTC.

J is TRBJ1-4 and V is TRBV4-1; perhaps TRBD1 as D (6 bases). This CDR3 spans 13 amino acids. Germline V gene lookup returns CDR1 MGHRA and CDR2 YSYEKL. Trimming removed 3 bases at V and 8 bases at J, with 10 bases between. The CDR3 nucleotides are TGCGCCAGCAGCCATATAACAGGGGAAAAACTGTTTTTT. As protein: CASSHITGEKLFF.

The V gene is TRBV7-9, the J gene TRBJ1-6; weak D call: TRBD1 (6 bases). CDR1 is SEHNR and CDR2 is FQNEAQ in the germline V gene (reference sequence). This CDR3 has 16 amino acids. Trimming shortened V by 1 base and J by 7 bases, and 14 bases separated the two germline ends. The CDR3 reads CASSLEGVMGNSPLHF. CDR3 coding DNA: TGTGCCAGCAGCTTAGAGGGGGTGATGGGCAATTCACCCCTCCACTTT.

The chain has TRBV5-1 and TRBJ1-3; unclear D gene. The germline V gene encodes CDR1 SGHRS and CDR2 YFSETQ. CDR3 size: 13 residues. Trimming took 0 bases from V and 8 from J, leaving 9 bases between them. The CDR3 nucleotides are TGCGCCAGCAGCTTGGCCAACGGAGACACCATATATTTT. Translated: CASSLANGDTIYF. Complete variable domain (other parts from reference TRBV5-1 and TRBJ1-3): KAGVTQTPRYLIKTRGQQVTLSCSPISGHRSVSWYQQTPGQGLQFLFEYFSETQRNKGNFPGRFSGRQFSNSRSEMNVSTLELGDSALYLCASSLANGDTIYFGEGSWLTVV.

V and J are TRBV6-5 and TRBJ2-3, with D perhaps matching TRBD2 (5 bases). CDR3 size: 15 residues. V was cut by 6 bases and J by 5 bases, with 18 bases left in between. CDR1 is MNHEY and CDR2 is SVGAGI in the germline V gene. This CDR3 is CASSPLRVAGDTQYF. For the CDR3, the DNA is TGTGCCAGCAGCCCGTTGCGGGTAGCAGGAGATACGCAGTATTTT.

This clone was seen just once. The CDR3: CASSPPSEKLFF. The CDR3 DNA reads as TGTGCCAGCAGCCCCCCCAGTGAAAAACTGTTTTTT. The chain joins TRBV9 to TRBJ1-4; unclear D gene. V dropped 4 bases and J dropped 7 bases, with 8 bases sitting between them. The CDR3 has 12 amino acids. The germline gives CDR1 SGDLS, CDR2 YYNGEE.